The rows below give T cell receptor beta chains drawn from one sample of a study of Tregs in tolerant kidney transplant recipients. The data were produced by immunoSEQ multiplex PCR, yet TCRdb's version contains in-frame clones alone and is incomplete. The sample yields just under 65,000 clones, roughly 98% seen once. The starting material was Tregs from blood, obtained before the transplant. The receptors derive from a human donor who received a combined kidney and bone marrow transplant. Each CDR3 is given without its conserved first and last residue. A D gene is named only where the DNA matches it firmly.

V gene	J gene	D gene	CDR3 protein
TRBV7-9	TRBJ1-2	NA	ASSQNWNYGYT
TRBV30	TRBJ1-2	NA	AWRRTGSYGYT
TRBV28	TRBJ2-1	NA	ASAVEPRSQF
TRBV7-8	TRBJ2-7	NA	ASSQRTTYEQY
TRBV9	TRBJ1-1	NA	ASSERGLDTEAF
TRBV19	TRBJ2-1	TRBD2	ASSVRTSGGYNEQF
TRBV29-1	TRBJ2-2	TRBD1	SVGTGFTGELF
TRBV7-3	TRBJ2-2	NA	ASRKQPNTGELF
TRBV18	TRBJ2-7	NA	ASSPWTPPRVEQY
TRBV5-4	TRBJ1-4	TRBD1	ASRDRTGGKLF
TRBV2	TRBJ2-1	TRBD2	ASSARLAGGPSSYNEQF
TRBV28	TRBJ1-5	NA	ASSSQTGNQPQH
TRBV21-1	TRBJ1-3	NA	ASSKCSRGLPEDGPGNTIY
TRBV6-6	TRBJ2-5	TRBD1	ASSYRQGRETQY
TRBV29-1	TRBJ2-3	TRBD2	SVEGGRRADTQY
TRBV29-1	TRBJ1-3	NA	SAEEDGGPAPAVFGNTIY
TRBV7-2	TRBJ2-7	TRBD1	ASSSVTGSSYEQY
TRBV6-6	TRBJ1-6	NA	ASSSTGYSPLH
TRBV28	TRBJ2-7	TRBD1	ASRDAGTGTYEQY
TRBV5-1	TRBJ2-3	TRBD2	ASSRTSGRVADTQY
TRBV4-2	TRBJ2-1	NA	ASSQDSSPYNEQF
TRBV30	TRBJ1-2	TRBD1	ACTWGRGAYGYT
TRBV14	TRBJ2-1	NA	ASSRIGSAGEQF
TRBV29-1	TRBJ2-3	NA	SVYTGTSDTQY
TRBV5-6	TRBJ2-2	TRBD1	ASSPYDRDWTGELF
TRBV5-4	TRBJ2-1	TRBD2	ASSRTSGLFNEQF
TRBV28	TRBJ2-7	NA	ASAEGNPYEQY
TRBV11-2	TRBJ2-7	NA	ASSLGASSYEQY
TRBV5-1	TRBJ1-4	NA	ASSGGINEKLF
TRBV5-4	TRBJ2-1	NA	ASSLVRGSIEQF
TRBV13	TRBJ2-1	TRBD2	ASSLGSMRESYNEQF
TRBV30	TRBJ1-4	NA	AWSVLFGEKLF
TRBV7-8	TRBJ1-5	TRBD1	ASGIQGMSQH
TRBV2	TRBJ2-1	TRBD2	ASSDGLAGQEQF
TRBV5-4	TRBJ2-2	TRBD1	ASSFLQGAGTGELF
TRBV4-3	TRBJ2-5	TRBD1	ASSQTGAETQY
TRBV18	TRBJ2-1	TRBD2	ASSPRTSGSNEQF
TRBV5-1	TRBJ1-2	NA	ASSLGGSNYGYT